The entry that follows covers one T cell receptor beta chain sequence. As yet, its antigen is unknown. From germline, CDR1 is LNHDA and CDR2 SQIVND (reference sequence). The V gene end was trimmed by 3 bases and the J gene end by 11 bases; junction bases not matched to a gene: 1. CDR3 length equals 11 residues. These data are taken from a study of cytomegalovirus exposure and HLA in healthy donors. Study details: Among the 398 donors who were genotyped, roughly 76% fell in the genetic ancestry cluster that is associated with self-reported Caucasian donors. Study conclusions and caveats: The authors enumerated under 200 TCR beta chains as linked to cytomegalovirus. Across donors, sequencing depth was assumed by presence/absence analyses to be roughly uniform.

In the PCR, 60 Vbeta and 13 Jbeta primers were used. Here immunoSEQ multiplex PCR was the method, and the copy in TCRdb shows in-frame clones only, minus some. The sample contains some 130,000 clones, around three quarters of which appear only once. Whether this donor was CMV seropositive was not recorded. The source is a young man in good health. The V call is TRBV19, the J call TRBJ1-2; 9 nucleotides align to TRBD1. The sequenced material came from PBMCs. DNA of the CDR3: TGTGCCAGTAGTATTGACAGGGGGTACACCTTC. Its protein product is CASSIDRGYTF. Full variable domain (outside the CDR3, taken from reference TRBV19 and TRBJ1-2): DGGITQSPKYLFRKEGQNVTLSCEQNLNHDAMYWYRQDPGQGLRLIYYSQIVNDFQKGDIAEGYSVSREKKESFPLTVTSAQKNPTAFYLCASSIDRGYTFGSGTRLTVV.